The subject of this entry is one T cell receptor beta chain. Its specificity is unknown. The record originates from a study of cytomegalovirus exposure and HLA in healthy donors. This table comes from immunoSEQ multiplex PCR, and its TCRdb copy is limited to in-frame clones, with some not included. The data show about 140,000 clones, 85% to 90% seen once. Overall study results and limits: As was reported, the classifier diagnosed cytomegalovirus status with high specificity and sensitivity. According to the study, 150 to 200 TCR beta chains were cytomegalovirus-associated. In vitro assays verified that three CMV-associated chains recognized CMV antigens specifically.

The CDR3 length is 15 residues. Germline V gene data show CDR1 as MNHEY and CDR2 as SMNVEV (reference sequence). V dropped 6 bases and J dropped 4; count of bases not matched to a gene: 11. The sample consisted of PBMCs. The source of this sequence is a man younger than 30 in good health and CMV-seronegative. The rearrangement uses TRBV27 and TRBJ1-1, with 7 nucleotides matching TRBD1. CDR3 coding DNA: TGTGCCAGCAGGAGGAGTAGGGGGCAGGGCACTGAAGCTTTCTTT. Its protein product is CASRRSRGQGTEAFF.